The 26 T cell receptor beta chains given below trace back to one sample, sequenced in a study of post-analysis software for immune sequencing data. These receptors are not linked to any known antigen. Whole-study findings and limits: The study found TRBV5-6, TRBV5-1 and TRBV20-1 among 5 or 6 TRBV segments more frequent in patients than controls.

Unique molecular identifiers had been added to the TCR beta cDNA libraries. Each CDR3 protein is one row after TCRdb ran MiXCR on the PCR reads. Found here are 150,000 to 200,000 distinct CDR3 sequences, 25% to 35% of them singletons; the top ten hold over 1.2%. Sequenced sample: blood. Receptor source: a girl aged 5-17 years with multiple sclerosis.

The CDR3 spells CAISLPGRYEQYF. The CDR3 region has the DNA TGTGCCATCAGTCTCCCAGGACGCTACGAGCAGTACTTC. The rearrangement uses TRBV10-3 and TRBJ2-7; no firm D call. The CDR3 is made up of 13 amino acids. V lost 5 bases and J lost 3, with 11 bases in between. Per germline, CDR1 ENHRY and CDR2 SYGVKD.

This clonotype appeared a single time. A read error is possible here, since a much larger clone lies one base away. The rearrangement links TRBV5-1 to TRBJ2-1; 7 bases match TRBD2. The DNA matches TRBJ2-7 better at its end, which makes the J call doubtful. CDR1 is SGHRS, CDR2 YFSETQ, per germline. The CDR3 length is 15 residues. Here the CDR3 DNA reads TGCGCCAGCGGTTTGGGAGGGGAGACCTACAATGAGCAGTACTTC. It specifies CASGLGGETYNEQYF.

CDR3 DNA sequence: TGTGCCAGCAGTTCGCTAGGGTCTGTAACGGATGAGCAGTTCTTC. Encoded protein: CASSSLGSVTDEQFF. The rearrangement joins TRBV28 to TRBJ2-1; D not certain. Per germline, CDR1 MDHEN and CDR2 SYDVKM. V was clipped by 4 bases and J by 8 bases, with 18 bases between them. This CDR3 is built from 15 residues.

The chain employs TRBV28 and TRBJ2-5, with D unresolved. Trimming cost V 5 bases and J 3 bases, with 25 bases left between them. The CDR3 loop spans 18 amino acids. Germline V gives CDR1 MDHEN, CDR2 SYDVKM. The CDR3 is CASSTHRSIVDMEETQYF. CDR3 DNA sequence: TGTGCCAGCAGTACCCACCGATCTATAGTTGATATGGAAGAGACCCAGTACTTC.

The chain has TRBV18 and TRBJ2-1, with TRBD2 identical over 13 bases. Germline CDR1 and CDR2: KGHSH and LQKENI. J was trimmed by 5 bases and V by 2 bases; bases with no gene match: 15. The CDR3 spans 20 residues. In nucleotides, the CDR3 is TGTGCCAGCTCACCATCGACCGGACTAGCGGGGGAGGGTCGGAACAATGAGCAGTTCTTC. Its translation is CASSPSTGLAGEGRNNEQFF.

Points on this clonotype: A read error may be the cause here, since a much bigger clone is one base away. The CDR3 DNA reads as TGTGCCAGCAGCTTCCTAGTGGGAGCAGGCGACGAGCAGTACTTC. This encodes CASSFLVGAGDEQYF. The chain joins TRBV3-1 to TRBJ2-7, with D possibly TRBD2 on 5 matching bases. The germline gives CDR1 LGHDT, CDR2 YNNKEL (reference sequence). V lost 5 bases and J lost 5, with 19 bases in between. The CDR3 covers 15 residues.

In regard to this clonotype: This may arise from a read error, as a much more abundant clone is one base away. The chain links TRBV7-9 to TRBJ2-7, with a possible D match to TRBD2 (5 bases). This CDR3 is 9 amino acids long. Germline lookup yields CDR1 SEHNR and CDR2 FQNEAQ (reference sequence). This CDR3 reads CAGGYEHYF. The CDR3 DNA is TGTGCCGGAGGTTACGAGCACTACTTC.

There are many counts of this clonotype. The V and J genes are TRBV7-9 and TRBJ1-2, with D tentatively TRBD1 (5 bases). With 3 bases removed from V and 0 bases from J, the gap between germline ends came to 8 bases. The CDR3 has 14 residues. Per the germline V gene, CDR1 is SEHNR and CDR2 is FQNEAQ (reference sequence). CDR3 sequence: CASSFTGSNYGYTF. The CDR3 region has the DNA TGTGCCAGCAGCTTTACAGGATCTAACTATGGCTACACCTTC.

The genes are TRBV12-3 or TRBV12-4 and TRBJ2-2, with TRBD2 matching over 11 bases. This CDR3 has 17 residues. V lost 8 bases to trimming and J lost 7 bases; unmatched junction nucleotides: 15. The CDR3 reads CASHSNGLAGGNGELFF. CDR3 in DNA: TGTGCCAGCCATTCGAATGGGCTAGCGGGAGGTAACGGGGAGCTGTTTTTT.

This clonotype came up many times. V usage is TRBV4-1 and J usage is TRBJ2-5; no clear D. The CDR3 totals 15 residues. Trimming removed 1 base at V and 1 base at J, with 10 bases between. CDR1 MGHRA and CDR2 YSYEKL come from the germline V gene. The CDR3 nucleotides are TGCGCCAGCAGCCAAGCGGGTTTTGCCCAAGAGACCCAGTACTTC. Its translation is CASSQAGFAQETQYF.

CDR3 DNA sequence: TGTGCCAGCAGCCAAATCCAGGGGGTCAACAATGAGCAGTTCTTC. It translates to CASSQIQGVNNEQFF. The rearrangement joins TRBV3-1 to TRBJ2-1; TRBD1 matches at 7 bases. Trimming cost V 2 bases and J 5 bases; bases outside gene matches: 6. The CDR3 has 15 residues. Per the germline V gene, CDR1 is LGHDT and CDR2 is YNNKEL (reference sequence).

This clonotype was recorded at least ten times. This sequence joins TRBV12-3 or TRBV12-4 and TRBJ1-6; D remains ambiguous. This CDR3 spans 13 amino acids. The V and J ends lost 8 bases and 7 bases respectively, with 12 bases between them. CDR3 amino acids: CASSGTVNSPLHF. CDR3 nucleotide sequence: TGTGCCAGCTCCGGTACAGTAAATTCACCCCTCCACTTT.

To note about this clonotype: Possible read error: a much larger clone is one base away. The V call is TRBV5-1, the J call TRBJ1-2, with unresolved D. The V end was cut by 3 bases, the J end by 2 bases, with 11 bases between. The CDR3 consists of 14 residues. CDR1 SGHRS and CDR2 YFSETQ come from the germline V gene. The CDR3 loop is CASSWVRRNYGYTF. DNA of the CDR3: TGCGCCAGCAGCTGGGTCAGGAGGAACTATGGCTACACCTTC.

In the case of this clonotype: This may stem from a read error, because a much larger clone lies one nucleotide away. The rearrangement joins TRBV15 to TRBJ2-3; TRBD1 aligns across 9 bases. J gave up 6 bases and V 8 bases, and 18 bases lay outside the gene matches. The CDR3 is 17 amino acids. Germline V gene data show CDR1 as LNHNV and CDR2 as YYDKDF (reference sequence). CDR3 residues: CATRDTKGQGISDTQYF. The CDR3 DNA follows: TGTGCCACCCGGGACACTAAAGGACAGGGGATTTCGGATACGCAGTATTTT.

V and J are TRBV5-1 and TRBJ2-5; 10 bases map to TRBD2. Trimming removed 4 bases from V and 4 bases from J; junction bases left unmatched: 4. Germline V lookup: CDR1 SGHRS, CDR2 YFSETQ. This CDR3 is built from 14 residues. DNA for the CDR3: TGCGCCAGCAGCAAGGGACTAGCGTTAGAGACCCAGTACTTC. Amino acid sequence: CASSKGLALETQYF.

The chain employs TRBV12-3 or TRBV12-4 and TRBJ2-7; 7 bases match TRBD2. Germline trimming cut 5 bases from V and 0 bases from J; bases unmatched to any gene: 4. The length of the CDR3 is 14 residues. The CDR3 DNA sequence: TGTGCCAGCAGTCGAGCGGGACCCTCCTACGAGCAGTACTTC. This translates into CASSRAGPSYEQYF.

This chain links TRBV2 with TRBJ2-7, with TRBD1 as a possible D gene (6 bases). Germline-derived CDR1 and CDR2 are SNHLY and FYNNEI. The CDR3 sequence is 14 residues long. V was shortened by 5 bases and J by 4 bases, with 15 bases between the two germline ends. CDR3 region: CASSKTGSLYEQYF. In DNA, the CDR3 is TGTGCCAGCAGTAAAACAGGGTCCTTATACGAGCAGTACTTC. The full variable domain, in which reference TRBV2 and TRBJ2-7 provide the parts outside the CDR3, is EPEVTQTPSHQVTQMGQEVILRCVPISNHLYFYWYRQILGQKVEFLVSFYNNEISEKSEIFDDQFSVERPDGSNFTLKIRSTKLEDSAMYFCASSKTGSLYEQYFGPGTRLTVT.

The DNA for the CDR3 is TGCAGTGCTAGAGGGGGAGGTACCACTGAAGCTTTCTTT. Protein product: CSARGGGTTEAFF. The rearrangement links TRBV20-1 to TRBJ1-1; D is unclear. Germline loops: CDR1 DFQATT, CDR2 SNEGSKA (reference sequence). Deletions cut 1 base from V and 4 bases from J, with 10 bases between. The CDR3 has 13 amino acids.

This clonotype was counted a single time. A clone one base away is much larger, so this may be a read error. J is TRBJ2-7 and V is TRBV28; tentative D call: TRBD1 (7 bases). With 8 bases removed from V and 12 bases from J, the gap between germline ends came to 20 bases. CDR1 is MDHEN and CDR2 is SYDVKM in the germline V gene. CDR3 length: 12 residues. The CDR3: CASRTGRETRYF. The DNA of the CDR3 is TGTGCCAGCCGGACAGGTCGGGAGACCCGGTACTTC.

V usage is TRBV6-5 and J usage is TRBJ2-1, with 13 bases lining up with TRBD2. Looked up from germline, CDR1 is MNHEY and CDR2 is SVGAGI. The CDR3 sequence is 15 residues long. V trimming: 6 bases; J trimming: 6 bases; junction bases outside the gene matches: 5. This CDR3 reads CASSRGTSGANEQFF. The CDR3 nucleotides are TGTGCCAGCAGCCGAGGGACTAGCGGGGCCAATGAGCAGTTCTTC.

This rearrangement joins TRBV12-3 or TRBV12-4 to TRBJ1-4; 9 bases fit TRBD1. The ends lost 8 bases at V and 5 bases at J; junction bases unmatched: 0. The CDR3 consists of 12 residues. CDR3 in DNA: TGTGCCAGCGGACAGGGGAATGAAAAACTGTTTTTT. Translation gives CASGQGNEKLFF.

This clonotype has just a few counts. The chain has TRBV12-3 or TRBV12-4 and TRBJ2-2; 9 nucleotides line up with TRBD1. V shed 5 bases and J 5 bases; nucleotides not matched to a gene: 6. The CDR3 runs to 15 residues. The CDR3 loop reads CASSLRQGVTGELFF. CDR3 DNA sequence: TGTGCCAGCAGTCTCAGACAGGGGGTGACCGGGGAGCTGTTTTTT.

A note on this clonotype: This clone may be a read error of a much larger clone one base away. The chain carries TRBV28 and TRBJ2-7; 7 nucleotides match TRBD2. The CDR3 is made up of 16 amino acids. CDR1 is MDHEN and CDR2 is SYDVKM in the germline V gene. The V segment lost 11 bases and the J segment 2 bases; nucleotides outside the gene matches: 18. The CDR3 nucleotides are TGTGCCGGCACCCCTGTAGGGCGGGGGAAGCCCTACGAGCAGTACTTC. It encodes CAGTPVGRGKPYEQYF. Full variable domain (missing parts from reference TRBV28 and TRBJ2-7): DVKVTQSSRYLVKRTGEKVFLECVQDMDHENMFWYRQDPGLGLRLIYFSYDVKMKEKGDIPEGYSVSREKKERFSLILESASTNQTSMYLCAGTPVGRGKPYEQYFGPGTRLTVT.

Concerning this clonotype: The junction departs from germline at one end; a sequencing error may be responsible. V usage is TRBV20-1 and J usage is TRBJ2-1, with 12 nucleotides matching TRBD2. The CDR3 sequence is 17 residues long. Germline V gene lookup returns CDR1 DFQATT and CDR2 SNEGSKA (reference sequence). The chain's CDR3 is CSASDLAGGGLYNERYF. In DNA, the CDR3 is TGCAGTGCTAGTGATCTAGCGGGAGGGGGACTCTACAATGAGCGGTACTTC.

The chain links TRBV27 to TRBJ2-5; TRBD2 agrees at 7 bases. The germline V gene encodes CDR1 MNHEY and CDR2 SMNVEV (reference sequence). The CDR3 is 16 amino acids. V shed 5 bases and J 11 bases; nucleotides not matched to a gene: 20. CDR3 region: CASSPAGLLSNNEQYF. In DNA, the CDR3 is TGTGCCAGCAGTCCCGCGGGACTACTATCTAACAATGAGCAGTACTTC.

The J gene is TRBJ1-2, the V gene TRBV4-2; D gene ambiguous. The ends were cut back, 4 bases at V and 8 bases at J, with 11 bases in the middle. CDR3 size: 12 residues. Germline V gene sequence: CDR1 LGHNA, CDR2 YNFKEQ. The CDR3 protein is CASSLEGGGYTF. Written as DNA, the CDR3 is TGTGCCAGCAGCCTTGAGGGTGGAGGCTACACCTTC.